Shown below are 9 T cell receptor beta chains from a single sample sequenced in a study of cytomegalovirus exposure and HLA in healthy donors. PCR involved 60 Vbeta and 13 Jbeta primers. Some clones are missing from TCRdb's copy, which holds only in-frame ones; the method was immunoSEQ multiplex PCR. The sample lists roughly 150,000 clones; roughly 70% were seen once. Sequenced input: PBMCs. These TCRs come from a male donor in good health and CMV-seronegative.

The chain carries TRBV5-1 and TRBJ1-5, with 7 bases that match TRBD1. Germline values: CDR1 SGHRS, CDR2 YFSETQ. With 4 bases clipped from V and 5 bases from J, the junction kept 9 bases outside the gene matches. There are 15 residues in the CDR3. The CDR3 bases are TGCGCCAGCAGCCTACCTACAGGGGAGGATCAGCCCCAGCATTTT. Translating it yields CASSLPTGEDQPQHF.

The chain has TRBV18 and TRBJ2-1, with 7 bases aligning to TRBD1. Germline CDR1 KGHSH, CDR2 LQKENI. The CDR3 spans 15 residues. The J segment lost 4 bases and the V segment lost 1 base, leaving 4 bases of the junction unmatched. CDR3 region: CASSPQGATYNEQFF. CDR3 nucleotides: TGTGCCAGCTCACCACAGGGGGCAACATACAATGAGCAGTTCTTC.

Written as DNA, the CDR3 is TGCGCCAGCAGCTTGGCCCGGTCCTACGAGCAGTACTTC. It translates to CASSLARSYEQYF. The chain joins TRBV5-1 to TRBJ2-7, with D unclear. The CDR3 consists of 13 residues. Germline V gives CDR1 SGHRS, CDR2 YFSETQ. With 0 bases removed from V and 1 base from J, the gap between germline ends came to 5 bases. Full variable domain (missing parts from reference TRBV5-1 and TRBJ2-7): KAGVTQTPRYLIKTRGQQVTLSCSPISGHRSVSWYQQTPGQGLQFLFEYFSETQRNKGNFPGRFSGRQFSNSRSEMNVSTLELGDSALYLCASSLARSYEQYFGPGTRLTVT.

This rearrangement joins TRBV6-5 to TRBJ1-3; D is uncertain. The CDR3 sequence is 12 residues long. The V gene lost 8 bases and the J gene lost 3 bases, with 8 bases spanning the gap. Germline CDR1 and CDR2: MNHEY and SVGAGI. The CDR3, as DNA: TGTGCCAGCGGTATCGGTGGAAACACCATATATTTT. It codes for CASGIGGNTIYF.

This chain joins TRBV6-6 and TRBJ1-3, with D unresolved. CDR3 size: 14 residues. The V gene lost 4 bases and the J gene lost 4 bases, with 11 bases spanning the gap. Germline CDR1 reads MNHNY; CDR2 reads SVGAGI (reference sequence). CDR3 residues: CASSSRGEGNTIYF. The CDR3 DNA is TGTGCCAGCAGTTCCCGAGGAGAGGGAAACACCATATATTTT.

The chain links TRBV19 to TRBJ2-2, with D possibly being TRBD1 (5 bases). This CDR3 region has 14 residues. Trimming cost V 5 bases and J 2 bases, with 9 bases left between them. Germline V CDR1 and CDR2: LNHDA, SQIVND (reference sequence). The CDR3 DNA follows: TGTGCCAGTAGTGTCCAGGGAAACACCGGGGAGCTGTTTTTT. It codes for CASSVQGNTGELFF. Full variable domain (outside the CDR3, taken from reference TRBV19 and TRBJ2-2): DGGITQSPKYLFRKEGQNVTLSCEQNLNHDAMYWYRQDPGQGLRLIYYSQIVNDFQKGDIAEGYSVSREKKESFPLTVTSAQKNPTAFYLCASSVQGNTGELFFGEGSRLTVL.

The V and J genes are TRBV28 and TRBJ1-4; D not certain. Germline CDR1 reads MDHEN; CDR2 reads SYDVKM. The CDR3 has 14 residues. V was trimmed by 4 bases and J by 0 bases, leaving 6 bases between them. CDR3 protein: CASSSHATNEKLFF. The DNA for the CDR3 is TGTGCCAGCAGTTCCCATGCAACTAATGAAAAACTGTTTTTT.

This chain links TRBV6-5 with TRBJ2-5; maybe TRBD1 (6 bases). The J call is in doubt because the DNA end fits TRBJ2-7 better. This CDR3 comprises 14 residues. Germline V gene data show CDR1 as MNHEY and CDR2 as SVGAGI. The CDR3 here is CASSYSTTGYEQYF. In DNA form, the CDR3 reads TGTGCCAGCAGTTACTCGACGACAGGATACGAGCAGTACTTC.

The chain joins TRBV19 to TRBJ2-2; tentatively, D is TRBD1 (6 bases). Germline V gene lookup returns CDR1 LNHDA and CDR2 SQIVND (reference sequence). The CDR3 is made up of 16 amino acids. V was trimmed by 5 bases and J by 1 base, leaving 14 bases between them. The CDR3 is CASSSRTAMNTGELFF. CDR3 DNA sequence: TGTGCCAGTAGTTCCCGGACAGCAATGAACACCGGGGAGCTGTTTTTT.